The rows below give T cell receptor beta chains drawn from one sample of a study of T cell changes during pregnancy in multiple sclerosis. Sequencing used immunoSEQ multiplex PCR; TCRdb keeps in-frame clones, though not all of them. The sample holds 60,000 to 90,000 clones, around 89% seen once. Sequenced here: peripheral blood, sampled before pregnancy. Receptors originate from a female donor with multiple sclerosis, enrolled in a pregnancy study. Both conserved end residues are part of each CDR3. The order of the fields is J gene, V gene, clone size, D gene, CDR3 length, CDR3 protein, CDR3 DNA. A D gene is named only where the DNA matches it firmly. The size of a clone is reported for some rows only, either as once, few or many, or as a class for expanded clones.

TRBJ1-6,TRBV6-4,few,NA,13,CASSVSGNSPLHF,TGTGCCAGCAGTGTGTCAGGAAACTCACCCCTCCACTTT
TRBJ1-6,TRBV10-3,few,TRBD1,14,CAISYRDRDSPLHF,TGTGCCATCAGTTACCGGGACAGGGATTCACCCCTCCACTTT
TRBJ1-1,TRBV5-1,NA,NA,14,CASTGHPANTEAFF,TGCGCCAGCACCGGACACCCGGCGAACACTGAAGCTTTCTTT
TRBJ2-5,TRBV11-3,NA,NA,15,CASSLGGGRQETQYF,TGTGCCAGCAGCTTGGGGGGGGGCCGGCAAGAGACCCAGTACTTC
TRBJ2-2,TRBV5-5,NA,NA,16,CASSLTYRVNTGELFF,TGTGCCAGCAGCCTCACGTACAGGGTGAACACCGGGGAGCTGTTTTTT
TRBJ2-7,TRBV15,NA,NA,13,CATSRDSPYEQYF,TGTGCCACCAGCAGGGACAGCCCCTACGAGCAGTACTTC
TRBJ1-5,TRBV19,NA,TRBD1,15,CASSIGRGRAGSQHF,TGTGCCAGTAGTATAGGGAGGGGGCGGGCCGGTTCCCAGCATTTT
TRBJ1-5,TRBV10-2,NA,NA,14,CASSESGGSTPQHF,TGCGCCAGCAGTGAGTCCGGGGGTTCGACGCCCCAGCATTTT
TRBJ1-2,TRBV6-5,NA,TRBD1,14,CASSTGGIPYGYTF,TGTGCCAGCAGTACAGGGGGTATACCTTATGGCTACACCTTC
TRBJ1-5,TRBV7-9,NA,NA,12,CASSLNGQPQHF,TGTGCCAGCAGCTTAAACGGTCAGCCCCAGCATTTT
TRBJ2-5,TRBV5-1,NA,NA,14,CASSRGPGRETQYF,TGCGCCAGCAGCCGCGGCCCAGGGCGGGAGACCCAGTACTTC
TRBJ1-2,TRBV6-1,once,NA,13,CASSAGGYYGYTF,TGTGCCAGCAGTGCTGGCGGATACTATGGCTACACCTTC
TRBJ2-5,TRBV5-1,NA,TRBD2,17,CASSRGLAGVTEETQYF,TGCGCCAGCAGCCGGGGACTAGCGGGGGTCACAGAGGAGACCCAGTACTTC
TRBJ2-7,TRBV28,NA,TRBD1,12,CASRTGWGEQYF,TGTGCCAGCAGGACAGGGTGGGGGGAGCAGTACTTC
TRBJ2-1,TRBV29-1,NA,TRBD2,17,CSVSTSGGVSSYNEQFF,TGCAGCGTTAGTACTAGCGGGGGGGTTAGCTCCTACAATGAGCAGTTCTTC
TRBJ1-3,TRBV2,NA,NA,15,CASGGASLAGNTIYF,TGTGCCAGCGGGGGGGCATCACTTGCTGGAAACACCATATATTTT
TRBJ1-5,TRBV28,NA,TRBD1,19,CASSLTPGQGLYSNQPQHF,TGTGCCAGCAGTCTCACTCCGGGACAGGGACTTTATAGCAATCAGCCCCAGCATTTT
TRBJ2-3,TRBV7-3,NA,NA,13,CASSRGSADTQYF,TGTGCCAGCAGCCGGGGAAGCGCAGATACGCAGTATTTT
TRBJ2-3,TRBV18,NA,TRBD2,14,CASSPGTSGDTQYF,TGTGCCAGCTCACCCGGGACTAGCGGAGATACGCAGTATTTT
TRBJ1-2,TRBV6-6,NA,NA,12,CASSYQGYGYTF,TGTGCCAGCAGTTATCAGGGCTATGGCTACACCTTC
TRBJ2-2,TRBV7-3,NA,TRBD1,14,CASSSRQGAGELFF,TGTGCCAGCAGCTCCAGACAGGGGGCCGGGGAGCTGTTTTTT
TRBJ1-1,TRBV19,few,NA,11,CASQGSTEAFF,TGTGCCAGCCAGGGAAGCACTGAAGCTTTCTTT
TRBJ1-4,TRBV19,NA,TRBD1,16,CASSPLTGTGHEKLFF,TGTGCCAGTTCACCTCTAACGGGGACAGGGCACGAAAAACTGTTTTTT
TRBJ2-7,TRBV10-3,NA,TRBD2,15,CAIGIAGGASYEQYF,TGTGCCATCGGCATAGCGGGGGGAGCTTCCTACGAGCAGTACTTC
TRBJ2-4,TRBV7-8,NA,TRBD1,15,CASSLDRGSMGIQYF,TGTGCCAGCAGCTTAGACAGGGGATCGATGGGCATTCAGTACTTC
TRBJ2-3,TRBV30,NA,TRBD1,12,CAWRSQGPTQYF,TGTGCCTGGAGGTCACAGGGGCCCACGCAGTATTTT
TRBJ2-2,TRBV11-3,few,TRBD2,15,CASSPGLAGDGELFF,TGTGCCAGCAGCCCAGGACTAGCGGGGGACGGGGAGCTGTTTTTT
TRBJ1-6,TRBV6-6,NA,NA,16,CASSYRQEPYNSPLHF,TGTGCCAGCAGTTACCGACAGGAACCTTATAATTCACCCCTCCACTTT
TRBJ1-5,TRBV6-1,NA,NA,14,CASSVGAGNQPQHF,TGTGCCAGCAGTGTTGGGGCCGGCAATCAGCCCCAGCATTTT
TRBJ1-1,TRBV2,NA,TRBD1,15,CASRPQQGAGTEAFF,TGTGCCAGCAGGCCCCAGCAGGGGGCTGGCACTGAAGCTTTCTTT
TRBJ1-1,TRBV11-2,NA,TRBD1,14,CASSDTGGGTEAFF,TGTGCCAGCAGCGACACAGGGGGCGGCACTGAAGCTTTCTTT
TRBJ1-2,TRBV2,NA,NA,15,CASSERRGIRIGYTF,TGTGCCAGCAGTGAAAGGAGGGGCATAAGGATCGGCTACACCTTC
TRBJ2-3,TRBV5-1,NA,TRBD2,17,CASSFMTSGDGTDTQYF,TGCGCCAGCAGCTTTATGACTAGCGGGGATGGCACAGATACGCAGTATTTT
TRBJ2-7,TRBV19,NA,NA,14,CASSKDGGSYEQYF,TGTGCCAGTAGTAAGGACGGAGGCTCCTACGAGCAGTACTTC
TRBJ1-1,TRBV7-3,NA,TRBD1,14,CASSPDRDGTEAFF,TGTGCCAGCAGCCCGGACAGGGACGGCACTGAAGCTTTCTTT
TRBJ1-1,TRBV6-1,NA,NA,15,CASSEAGLPATEAFF,TGTGCCAGCAGTGAAGCTGGGCTGCCTGCCACTGAAGCTTTCTTT
TRBJ2-5,TRBV4-2,NA,TRBD2,19,CASSQDSLAGGLPQETQYF,TGTGCCAGCAGCCAAGATAGCCTAGCGGGGGGGCTTCCCCAAGAGACCCAGTACTTC
TRBJ1-6,TRBV18,NA,NA,16,CASSPARVVNNSPLHF,TGTGCCAGCTCACCGGCACGGGTTGTGAATAATTCACCCCTCCACTTT
TRBJ1-1,TRBV27,NA,NA,13,CASSFYRNTEAFF,TGTGCCAGCAGTTTTTACAGGAACACTGAAGCTTTCTTT
TRBJ2-6,TRBV6-5,NA,NA,15,CASSLVTSGANVLTF,TGTGCCAGCAGTTTAGTAACCTCTGGGGCCAACGTCCTGACTTTC
TRBJ2-3,TRBV9,NA,NA,16,CASSAPGVLQQGTQYF,TGTGCCAGCAGCGCCCCGGGGGTCCTCCAACAAGGTACGCAGTATTTT
TRBJ1-2,TRBV2,NA,TRBD1,13,CANHRGSPNGYTF,TGTGCCAACCACAGGGGTAGCCCTAATGGCTACACCTTC
TRBJ1-2,TRBV19,NA,NA,14,CASSISRGDYGYTF,TGTGCCAGTAGTATCAGCAGGGGAGACTATGGCTACACCTTC
TRBJ1-1,TRBV6-5,NA,NA,16,CASSYAGLGLNTEAFF,TGTGCCAGCAGTTACGCAGGGCTGGGTTTGAACACTGAAGCTTTCTTT
TRBJ2-7,TRBV5-1,NA,TRBD1,14,CASSATGSSSEQYF,TGCGCCAGCAGCGCGACAGGGTCCTCTTCCGAGCAGTACTTC
TRBJ2-7,TRBV6-5,NA,TRBD1,16,CASSSIRTGDNYEQYF,TGTGCCAGCAGTTCTATCAGGACAGGGGACAACTACGAGCAGTACTTC
TRBJ1-5,TRBV18,NA,NA,17,CASSPPAAWGSNQPQHF,TGTGCCAGCTCACCACCAGCGGCCTGGGGTAGCAATCAGCCCCAGCATTTT
TRBJ1-1,TRBV5-3,NA,TRBD1,14,CARSFDRGDTEAFF,TGTGCCAGAAGCTTCGACAGGGGGGACACTGAAGCTTTCTTT
TRBJ2-5,TRBV9,NA,NA,13,CASSAGHPETQYF,TGTGCCAGCAGCGCGGGACACCCCGAGACCCAGTACTTC
TRBJ1-2,TRBV13,NA,TRBD1,17,CASSPLRLGQSGGGYTF,TGTGCCAGCAGCCCCCTGCGCCTGGGACAGTCTGGGGGTGGCTACACCTTC
TRBJ2-3,TRBV5-1,NA,TRBD2,15,CASSGPLAGSDTQYF,TGCGCCAGCAGTGGACCTCTAGCGGGGTCAGATACGCAGTATTTT
TRBJ2-5,TRBV5-8,NA,TRBD1,14,CASRVQGLQETQYF,TGTGCCAGCAGGGTACAGGGGCTCCAAGAGACCCAGTACTTC
TRBJ2-2,TRBV9,NA,TRBD2,17,CASSVAGWGGVSGELFF,TGTGCCAGCAGCGTAGCAGGGTGGGGGGGTGTGAGCGGGGAGCTGTTTTTT
TRBJ2-7,TRBV10-3,NA,TRBD1,16,CAISGGGGTGTYEQYF,TGTGCCATCAGTGGGGGTGGCGGGACAGGGACCTACGAGCAGTACTTC
TRBJ1-6,TRBV6-1,few,TRBD1,16,CASSEPPGQGHSPLHF,TGTGCCAGCAGTGAACCTCCCGGACAGGGACATTCACCCCTCCACTTT
TRBJ2-7,TRBV19,NA,TRBD1,14,CASGKGQGAYEQYF,TGTGCCAGTGGTAAGGGACAGGGAGCCTACGAGCAGTACTTC
TRBJ2-7,TRBV30,NA,NA,14,CAWSVGGPTYEQYF,TGTGCCTGGAGTGTGGGGGGTCCCACCTACGAGCAGTACTTC
TRBJ2-2,TRBV5-5,NA,TRBD1,16,CASSLIRDRGTGELFF,TGTGCCAGCAGCTTAATCCGGGACAGGGGGACCGGGGAGCTGTTTTTT
TRBJ1-6,TRBV11-1,few,NA,15,CASSVTHLRNSPLHF,TGTGCCAGCAGCGTCACACACCTGAGGAATTCACCCCTCCACTTT
TRBJ1-1,TRBV2,NA,NA,16,CASRLNPGQMNTEAFF,TGTGCCAGCAGGTTAAATCCCGGTCAAATGAACACTGAAGCTTTCTTT